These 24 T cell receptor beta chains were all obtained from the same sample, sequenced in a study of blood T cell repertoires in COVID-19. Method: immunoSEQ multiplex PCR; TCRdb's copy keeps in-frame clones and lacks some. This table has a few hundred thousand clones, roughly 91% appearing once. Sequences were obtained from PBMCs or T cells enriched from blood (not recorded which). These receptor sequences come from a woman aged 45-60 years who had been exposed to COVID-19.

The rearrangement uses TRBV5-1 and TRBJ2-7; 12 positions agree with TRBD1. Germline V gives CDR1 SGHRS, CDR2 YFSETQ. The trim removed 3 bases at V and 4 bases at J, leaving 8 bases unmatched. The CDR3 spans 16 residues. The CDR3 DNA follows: TGCGCCAGCAGCTCAACCACGGGACAGGGGGCTTACGAGCAGTACTTC. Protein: CASSSTTGQGAYEQYF.

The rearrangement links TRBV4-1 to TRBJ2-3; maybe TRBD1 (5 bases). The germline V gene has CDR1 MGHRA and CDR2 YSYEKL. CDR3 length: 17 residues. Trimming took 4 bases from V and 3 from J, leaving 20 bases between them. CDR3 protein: CASSLTQGHPQTDTQYF. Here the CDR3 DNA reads TGCGCCAGCAGCCTAACCCAGGGCCACCCACAAACAGATACGCAGTATTTT.

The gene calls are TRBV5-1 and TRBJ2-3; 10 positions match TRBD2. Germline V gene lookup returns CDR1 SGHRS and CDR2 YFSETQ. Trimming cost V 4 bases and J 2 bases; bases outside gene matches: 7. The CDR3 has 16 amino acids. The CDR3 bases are TGCGCCAGCAGCAACGCCCTAGCGGGGGACACAGATACGCAGTATTTT. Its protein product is CASSNALAGDTDTQYF.

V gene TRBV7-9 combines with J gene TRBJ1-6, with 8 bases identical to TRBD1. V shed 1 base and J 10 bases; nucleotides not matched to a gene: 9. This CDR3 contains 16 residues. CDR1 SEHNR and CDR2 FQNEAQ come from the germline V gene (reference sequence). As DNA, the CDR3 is TGTGCCAGCAGCTTAGGGACAGGGCGCGGGGGATCACCCCTCCACTTT. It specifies CASSLGTGRGGSPLHF.

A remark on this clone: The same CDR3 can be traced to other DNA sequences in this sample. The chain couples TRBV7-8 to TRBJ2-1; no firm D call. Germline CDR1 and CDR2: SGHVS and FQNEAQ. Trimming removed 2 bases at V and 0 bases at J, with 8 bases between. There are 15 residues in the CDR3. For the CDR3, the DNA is TGTGCCAGCAGCTTATCTTCGAGCTCCTACAATGAGCAGTTCTTC. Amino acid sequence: CASSLSSSSYNEQFF.

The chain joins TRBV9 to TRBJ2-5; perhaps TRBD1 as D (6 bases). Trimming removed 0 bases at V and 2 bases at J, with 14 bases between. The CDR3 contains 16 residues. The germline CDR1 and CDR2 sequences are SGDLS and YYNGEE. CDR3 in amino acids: CASSVEGVSPQETQYF. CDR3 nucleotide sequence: TGTGCCAGCAGCGTAGAGGGGGTGAGCCCGCAAGAGACCCAGTACTTC.

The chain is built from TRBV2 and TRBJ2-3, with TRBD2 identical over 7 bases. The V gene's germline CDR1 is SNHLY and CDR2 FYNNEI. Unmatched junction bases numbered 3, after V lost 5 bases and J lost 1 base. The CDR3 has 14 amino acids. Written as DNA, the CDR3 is TGTGCCAGCAGTAGAACTAGCGGCACAGATACGCAGTATTTT. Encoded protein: CASSRTSGTDTQYF. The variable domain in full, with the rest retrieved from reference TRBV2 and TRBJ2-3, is EPEVTQTPSHQVTQMGQEVILRCVPISNHLYFYWYRQILGQKVEFLVSFYNNEISEKSEIFDDQFSVERPDGSNFTLKIRSTKLEDSAMYFCASSRTSGTDTQYFGPGTRLTVL.

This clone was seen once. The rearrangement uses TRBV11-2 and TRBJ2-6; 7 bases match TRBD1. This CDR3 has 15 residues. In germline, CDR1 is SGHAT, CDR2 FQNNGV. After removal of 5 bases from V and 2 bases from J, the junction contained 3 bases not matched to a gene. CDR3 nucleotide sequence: TGTGCCAGCAGCGCCCAGGGGGCTGGGGCCAACGTCCTGACTTTC. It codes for CASSAQGAGANVLTF. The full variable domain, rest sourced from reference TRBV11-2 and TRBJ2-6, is EAGVAQSPRYKIIEKRQSVAFWCNPISGHATLYWYQQILGQGPKLLIQFQNNGVVDDSQLPKDRFSAERLKGVDSTLKIQPAKLEDSAVYLCASSAQGAGANVLTFGAGSRLTVL.

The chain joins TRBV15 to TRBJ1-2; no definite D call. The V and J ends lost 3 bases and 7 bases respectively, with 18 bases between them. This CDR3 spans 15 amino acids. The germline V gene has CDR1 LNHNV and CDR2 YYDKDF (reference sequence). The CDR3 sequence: CATSREIGGRGGYTF. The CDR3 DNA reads TGTGCCACCAGCAGGGAAATCGGAGGGCGTGGTGGCTACACCTTC.

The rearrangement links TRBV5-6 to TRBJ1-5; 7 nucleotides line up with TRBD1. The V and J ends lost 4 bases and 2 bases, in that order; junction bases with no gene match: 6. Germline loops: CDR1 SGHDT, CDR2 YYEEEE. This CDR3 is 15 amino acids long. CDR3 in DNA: TGTGCCAGCAGCCCACAAGGACAGGGCAATCAGCCCCAGCATTTT. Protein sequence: CASSPQGQGNQPQHF.

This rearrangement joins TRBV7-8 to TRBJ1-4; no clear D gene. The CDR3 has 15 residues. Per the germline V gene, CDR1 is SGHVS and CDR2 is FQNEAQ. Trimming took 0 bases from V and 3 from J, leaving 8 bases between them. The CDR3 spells CASSLAGSPNEKLFF. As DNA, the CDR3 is TGTGCCAGCAGCTTAGCGGGGAGTCCTAATGAAAAACTGTTTTTT.

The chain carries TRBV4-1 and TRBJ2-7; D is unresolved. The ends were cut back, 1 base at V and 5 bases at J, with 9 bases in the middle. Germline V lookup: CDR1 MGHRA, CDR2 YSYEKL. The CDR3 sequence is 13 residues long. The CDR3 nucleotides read TGCGCCAGCAGCCAAGTCAGGCTCGACGAGCAGTACTTC. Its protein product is CASSQVRLDEQYF.

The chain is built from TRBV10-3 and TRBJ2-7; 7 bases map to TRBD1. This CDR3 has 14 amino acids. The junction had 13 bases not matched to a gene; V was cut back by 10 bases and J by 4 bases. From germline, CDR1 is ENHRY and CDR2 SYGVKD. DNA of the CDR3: TGTGCCACCATAGGCGACAGGGTCGGTTACGAGCAGTACTTC. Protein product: CATIGDRVGYEQYF.

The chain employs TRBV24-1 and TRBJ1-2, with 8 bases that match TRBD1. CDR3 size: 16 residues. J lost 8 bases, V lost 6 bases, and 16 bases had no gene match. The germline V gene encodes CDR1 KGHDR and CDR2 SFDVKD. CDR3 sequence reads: CATSRTPGQGFRGYTF. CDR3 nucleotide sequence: TGTGCCACCAGTAGAACCCCTGGACAGGGTTTTAGAGGCTACACCTTC.

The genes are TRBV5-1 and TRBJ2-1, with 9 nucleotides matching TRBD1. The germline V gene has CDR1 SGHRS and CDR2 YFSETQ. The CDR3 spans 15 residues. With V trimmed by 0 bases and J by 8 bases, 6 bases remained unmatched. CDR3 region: CASSLGDRDRHEQFF. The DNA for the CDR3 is TGCGCCAGCAGCTTGGGGGACAGGGACAGGCATGAGCAGTTCTTC.

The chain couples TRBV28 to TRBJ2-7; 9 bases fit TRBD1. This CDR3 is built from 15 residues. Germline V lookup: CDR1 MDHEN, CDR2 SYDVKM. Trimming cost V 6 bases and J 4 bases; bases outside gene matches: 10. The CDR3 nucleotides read TGTGCCAGCAGCCCCCCCACAGGGGGCATTTACGAGCAGTACTTC. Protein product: CASSPPTGGIYEQYF.

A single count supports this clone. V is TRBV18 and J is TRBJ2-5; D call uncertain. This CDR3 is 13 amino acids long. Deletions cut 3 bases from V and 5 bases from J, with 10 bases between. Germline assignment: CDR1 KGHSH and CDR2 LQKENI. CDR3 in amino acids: CASSPGSAETQYF. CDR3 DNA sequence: TGTGCCAGCTCACCGGGCTCCGCGGAGACCCAGTACTTC.

The CDR3 sequence: CASSQSMSDKNIQYF. CDR3 in DNA: TGTGCCAGCAGCCAAAGTATGTCAGATAAAAACATTCAGTACTTC. This sequence joins TRBV3-1 (or the pseudogene TRBV3-2) and TRBJ2-4; no clear D gene. CDR3 length: 15 amino acids. Germline assignment: CDR1 LGHDT and CDR2 YNNKEL (reference sequence). V gave up 2 bases and J gave up 4 bases, with 12 bases separating them.

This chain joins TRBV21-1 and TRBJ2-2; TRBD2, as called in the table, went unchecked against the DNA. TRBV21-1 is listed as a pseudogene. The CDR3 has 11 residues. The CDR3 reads CATYDTGELFF. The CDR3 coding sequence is TGTGCCACCTACGACACCGGGGAGCTGTTTTTT.

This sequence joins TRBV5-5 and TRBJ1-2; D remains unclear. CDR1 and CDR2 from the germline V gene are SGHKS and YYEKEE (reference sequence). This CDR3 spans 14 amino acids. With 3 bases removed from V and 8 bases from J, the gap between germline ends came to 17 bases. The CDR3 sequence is CASSSDLALFGYTF. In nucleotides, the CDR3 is TGTGCCAGCAGCTCGGACTTAGCGCTTTTCGGCTACACCTTC.

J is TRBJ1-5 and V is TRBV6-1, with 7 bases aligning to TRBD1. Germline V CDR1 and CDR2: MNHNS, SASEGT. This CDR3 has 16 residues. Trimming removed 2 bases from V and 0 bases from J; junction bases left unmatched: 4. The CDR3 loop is CASSEMGTDSNQPQHF. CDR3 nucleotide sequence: TGTGCCAGCAGTGAAATGGGGACAGATAGCAATCAGCCCCAGCATTTT.

The CDR3, as DNA: TGTGCCAGCAGCCAAGATCCAGGACGGGGTGGCTACACCTTC. It specifies CASSQDPGRGGYTF. V gene TRBV3-1 (or the pseudogene TRBV3-2) combines with J gene TRBJ1-2; the D is unclear. Germline assignment: CDR1 LGHDT and CDR2 YNNKEL (reference sequence). V was pared by 0 bases and J by 7 bases, with 12 bases between. This CDR3 comprises 14 residues.

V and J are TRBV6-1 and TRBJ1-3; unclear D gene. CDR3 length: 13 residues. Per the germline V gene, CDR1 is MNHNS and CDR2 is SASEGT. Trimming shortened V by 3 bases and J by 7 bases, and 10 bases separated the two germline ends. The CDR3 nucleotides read TGTGCCAGCAGTGATAGAGGGAGGAACACCATATATTTT. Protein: CASSDRGRNTIYF.

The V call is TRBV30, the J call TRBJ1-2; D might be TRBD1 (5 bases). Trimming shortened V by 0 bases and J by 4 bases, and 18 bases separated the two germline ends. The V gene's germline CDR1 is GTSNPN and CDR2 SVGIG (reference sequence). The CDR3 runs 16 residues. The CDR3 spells CAWSVLTVKYTYGYTF. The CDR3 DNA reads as TGTGCCTGGAGTGTATTGACAGTCAAATATACCTATGGCTACACCTTC.